The 8 T cell receptor beta chains given below trace back to one sample, sequenced in a study of human T cells and chemical hapten exposure. TCRdb analysed the RACE reads with MiXCR anew, one entry per CDR3 protein. The sample lists approximately 100,000 distinct CDR3 sequences; about 11% were seen once. Documented time point: patch test 1, 2 weeks after DPC sensitization. The treatment was: therapeutic diphenylcyclopropenone sensitization with weekly scalp DPC. This material consisted of whole blood, taken in connection with sensitization to the hapten diphenylcyclopropenone (DPC). Every receptor here comes from a woman between 40 and 50 years old with alopecia areata. Some clones in this sample may be carry-over from other donors' samples.

This clonotype was counted at least ten times. The CDR3 DNA sequence: TGTGCCAGCAGTTTACAAGGGACCCTATTAGCCAAAAACATTCAGTACTTC. It translates to CASSLQGTLLAKNIQYF. This rearrangement joins TRBV28 to TRBJ2-4; D possibly uses TRBD1 or TRBD2 (5 bases each). Germline values: CDR1 MDHEN, CDR2 SYDVKM. The CDR3 sequence is 17 residues long. V was shortened by 2 bases and J by 0 bases, with 14 bases between the two germline ends.

J is TRBJ1-4 and V is TRBV25-1; the D gene is possibly TRBD1 (6 bases). V lost 8 bases and J 11 bases, leaving 24 bases between the germline ends. The CDR3 covers 15 residues. Germline loops: CDR1 MGHDK, CDR2 SYGVNS. The CDR3 DNA sequence: TGTGCCAGCCTCCAACCGTCAGGGGCCGACGGGAAACTGTTTTTT. Amino acid sequence: CASLQPSGADGKLFF.

In its sample, this clonotype was seen a few times. The genes are TRBV28 and TRBJ1-6, with 10 bases that match TRBD1. Germline CDR1 reads MDHEN; CDR2 reads SYDVKM. The CDR3 loop spans 15 amino acids. J was trimmed by 10 bases and V by 4 bases; bases with no gene match: 7. The CDR3 coding sequence is TGTGCCAGCAGTTCTTTTGGGACAGGGGTCTCACCCCTCCACTTT. Amino acids: CASSSFGTGVSPLHF. The full variable domain, rest sourced from reference TRBV28 and TRBJ1-6, is DVKVTQSSRYLVKRTGEKVFLECVQDMDHENMFWYRQDPGLGLRLIYFSYDVKMKEKGDIPEGYSVSREKKERFSLILESASTNQTSMYLCASSSFGTGVSPLHFGNGTRLTVT.

This clonotype showed up many times. J is TRBJ1-1 and V is TRBV29-1; the D is unclear. The CDR3 extends over 12 amino acids. Germline V gene data show CDR1 as SQVTM and CDR2 as ANQGSEA. V was clipped by 3 bases and J by 4 bases, with 9 bases between them. The CDR3 coding sequence is TGCAGCGTTGATCGGGCAGGCACTGAAGCTTTCTTT. It specifies CSVDRAGTEAFF.

This sequence joins TRBV11-3 and TRBJ2-6; possible D gene TRBD1, 6 bases. Trimming removed 5 bases from V and 4 bases from J, with 15 bases in between. CDR3 length equals 16 residues. The germline V gene encodes CDR1 SGHNT and CDR2 YENEEA. The CDR3 spells CASSNPTGTGANVLTF. Written as DNA, the CDR3 is TGTGCCAGCAGCAACCCCACAGGGACCGGGGCCAACGTCCTGACTTTC.

The chain carries TRBV27 and TRBJ2-5; TRBD2 is a possible D gene (7 bases). This CDR3 is built from 15 residues. Germline CDR1 reads MNHEY; CDR2 reads SMNVEV (reference sequence). DNA of the CDR3: TGTGCTTCAAAAGGGCGCGGGGGCCGCGGGGAGACCCAGTACTTC. Amino acid sequence: CASKGRGGRGETQYF.

The gene calls are TRBV6-5 and TRBJ1-1; D uncertain. The CDR3 runs 13 residues. V dropped 7 bases and J dropped 0 bases, with 9 bases sitting between them. Germline values: CDR1 MNHEY, CDR2 SVGAGI. The CDR3 DNA sequence: TGTGCCAGCAAGAGAAGCATGAACACTGAAGCTTTCTTT. Protein product: CASKRSMNTEAFF.

Many counts were recorded for this clonotype. This rearrangement joins TRBV2 to TRBJ2-1; D unresolved. CDR3 length: 10 residues. Trimming shortened V by 7 bases and J by 6 bases, and 4 bases separated the two germline ends. Germline lookup yields CDR1 SNHLY and CDR2 FYNNEI. Written as DNA, the CDR3 is TGTGCCAGCATGGTCAATGAGCAGTTCTTC. Translated: CASMVNEQFF.